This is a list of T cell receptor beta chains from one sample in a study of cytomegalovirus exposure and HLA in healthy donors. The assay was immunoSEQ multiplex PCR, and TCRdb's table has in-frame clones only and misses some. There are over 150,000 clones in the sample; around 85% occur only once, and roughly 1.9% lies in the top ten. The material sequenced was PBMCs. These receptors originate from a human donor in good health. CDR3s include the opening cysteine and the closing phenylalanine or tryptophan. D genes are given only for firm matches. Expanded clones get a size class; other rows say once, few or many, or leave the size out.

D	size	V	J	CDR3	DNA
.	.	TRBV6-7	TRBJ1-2	CASSPRGYYGYPF	TGTGCCAGCAGTCCTAGGGGGTACTATGGCTACCCCTTC
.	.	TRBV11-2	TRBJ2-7	CASSLNWGESSYEQYF	TGTGCCAGCAGCTTAAACTGGGGCGAAAGCTCCTACGAGCAGTACTTC
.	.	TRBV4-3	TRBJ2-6	CASSQDRGSGANVLTF	TGCGCCAGCAGCCAAGATCGAGGGTCTGGGGCCAACGTCCTGACTTTC
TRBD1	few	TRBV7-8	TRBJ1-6	CASSSYDRGSSYNSPLHF	TGTGCCAGCAGCTCGTACGACAGGGGCAGCTCCTATAATTCACCCCTCCACTTT
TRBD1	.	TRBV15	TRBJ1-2	CATSRQGNGYTF	TGTGCCACCAGCCGACAGGGGAATGGCTACACCTTC
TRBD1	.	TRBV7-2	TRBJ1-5	CASSLFSQQGAAQPQHF	TGTGCCAGCAGCTTATTTTCCCAACAGGGGGCCGCTCAGCCCCAGCATTTT
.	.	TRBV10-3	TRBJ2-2	CAISEEFPGELFF	TGTGCCATCAGTGAGGAGTTTCCCGGGGAGCTGTTTTTT
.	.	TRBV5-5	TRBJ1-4	CASSLGGLHEKLFF	TGTGCCAGCAGCTTGGGAGGGTTACATGAAAAACTGTTTTTT
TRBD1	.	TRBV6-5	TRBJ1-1	CASSATGGSTEAFF	TGTGCCAGCAGTGCAACAGGGGGAAGCACTGAAGCTTTCTTT
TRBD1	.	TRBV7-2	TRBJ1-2	CASSHADPRQGPRGYTF	TGTGCCAGCAGCCATGCCGACCCGAGACAGGGCCCCCGTGGCTACACCTTC
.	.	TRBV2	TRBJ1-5	CASSRRLGGGQPQHF	TGTGCCAGCAGTCGTAGACTGGGCGGAGGACAGCCCCAGCATTTT
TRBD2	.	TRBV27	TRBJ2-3	CASSFTSGGASDTQYF	TGTGCCAGCAGTTTTACTAGCGGGGGGGCCTCAGATACGCAGTATTTT
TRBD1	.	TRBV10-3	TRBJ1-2	CAVLPGTGLGYTF	TGTGCCGTGCTTCCCGGGACAGGGTTAGGCTACACCTTC
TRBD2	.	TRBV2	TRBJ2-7	CASSDASGAGYEQYF	TGTGCCAGCAGTGACGCTAGCGGGGCGGGGTACGAGCAGTACTTC
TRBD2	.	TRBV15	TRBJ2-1	CATSTPGLAVNEQFF	TGTGCCACCAGCACCCCGGGACTAGCGGTTAATGAGCAGTTCTTC
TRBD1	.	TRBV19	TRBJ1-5	CASSILPGQGYNQPQHF	TGTGCCAGTAGTATTCTTCCGGGACAGGGTTACAATCAGCCCCAGCATTTT
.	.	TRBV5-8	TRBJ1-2	CASSARYGEHGYTF	TGTGCCAGCAGCGCCCGATATGGGGAGCATGGCTACACCTTC
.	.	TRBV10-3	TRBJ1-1	CAIRETGQPNTEAFF	TGTGCCATCAGGGAAACGGGACAACCGAACACTGAAGCTTTCTTT
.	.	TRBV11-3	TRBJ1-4	CASSSGATNEKLFF	TGTGCCAGCAGCTCGGGGGCAACTAATGAAAAACTGTTTTTT
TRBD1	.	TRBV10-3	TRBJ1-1	CAISVAMGQPTFF	TGTGCCATCAGTGTCGCCATGGGACAGCCGACCTTCTTT
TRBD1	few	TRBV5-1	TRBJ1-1	CASSFKTGSTEAFF	TGCGCCAGCAGCTTCAAGACAGGGTCTACTGAAGCTTTCTTT
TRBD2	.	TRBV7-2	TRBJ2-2	CASRLAGGRNGELFF	TGTGCCAGCAGGCTAGCGGGGGGGCGTAACGGGGAGCTGTTTTTT
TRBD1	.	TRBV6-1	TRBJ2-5	CASSEGTGGRTQYF	TGTGCCAGCAGTGAAGGGACAGGGGGTAGGACCCAGTACTTC
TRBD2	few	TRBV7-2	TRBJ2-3	CASRAGGWDTDTQYF	TGTGCCAGCAGGGCGGGAGGCTGGGACACAGATACGCAGTATTTT
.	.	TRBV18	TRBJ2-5	CASSPPEGPETQYF	TGTGCCAGCTCACCACCGGAGGGGCCAGAGACCCAGTACTTC
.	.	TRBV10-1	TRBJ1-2	CASRVEPPGQGSYGYTF	TGCGCCAGCAGAGTCGAACCGCCCGGCCAGGGGAGCTATGGCTACACCTTC
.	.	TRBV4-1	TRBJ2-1	CASSQVSSSSYNEQFF	TGCGCCAGCAGCCAAGTCTCTTCGAGCTCCTACAATGAGCAGTTCTTC
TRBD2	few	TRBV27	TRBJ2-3	CASSNGTSGGSDTQYF	TGTGCCAGCAGCAACGGGACTAGCGGGGGATCAGATACGCAGTATTTT
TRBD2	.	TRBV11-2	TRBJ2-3	CASGEDLNGGAPDTQYF	TGTGCCAGCGGCGAAGATCTGAACGGGGGGGCTCCAGATACGCAGTATTTT
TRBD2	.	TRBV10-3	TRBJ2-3	CAISDSGGSTDTQYF	TGTGCCATCAGTGATTCCGGGGGGAGTACAGATACGCAGTATTTT
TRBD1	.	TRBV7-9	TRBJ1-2	CASSFGTGGGYGYTF	TGTGCCAGCAGCTTCGGGACAGGGGGAGGGTATGGCTACACCTTC
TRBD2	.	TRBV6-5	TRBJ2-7	CASRSLAGAGYEQYF	TGTGCCAGCAGGTCCCTAGCGGGGGCGGGTTACGAGCAGTACTTC
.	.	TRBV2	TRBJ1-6	CASSSKDSNSPLHF	TGTGCCAGCAGCTCCAAAGACAGCAATTCACCCCTCCACTTT